These T cell receptor beta chains were read from a single sample in a study of blood T cell repertoires in COVID-19. The repertoire was sequenced with immunoSEQ multiplex PCR; TCRdb's copy has only in-frame clones and lacks some. The data show approximately 28,000 clones, 81% seen once. The sequencing sample was made of peripheral blood. These receptors originate from a woman aged 60-70 years with acute or convalescent COVID-19. Both conserved end residues are part of each CDR3. D genes are given only for firm matches. Part of the rows lack a size; the others show once, few, many or a class for expanded clones.

TRBJ2-1 | TRBV6-4 | - | TRBD2 | TGTGCCAGCAGTGACGGCAGGGAGGGCAATGAGCAGTTCTTC | CASSDGREGNEQFF
TRBJ1-5 | TRBV7-3 | - | - | TGTGCCAGCAGCTCAAAGGGGGTGTCAGGGGGCAATCAGCCCCAGCATTTT | CASSSKGVSGGNQPQHF
TRBJ1-4 | TRBV19 | - | TRBD1 | TGTGCCAGTAGATCTCGACAGGGGGCATTTGGGGAAAAACTGTTTTTT | CASRSRQGAFGEKLFF
TRBJ2-3 | TRBV10-2 | - | TRBD1 | TGCGCCAGCAGTGCTTCCCCGGGACAGGGTCCAGATACGCAGTATTTT | CASSASPGQGPDTQYF
TRBJ2-7 | TRBV2 | - | - | TGTGCCAGCAGTGAGCAGGGGAGCTCCTACGAGCAGTACTTC | CASSEQGSSYEQYF
TRBJ2-4 | TRBV2 | few | - | TGTGCCAGCAGTGAAGCAACTCCGTTAAACATTCAGTACTTC | CASSEATPLNIQYF
TRBJ2-5 | TRBV5-1 | - | - | TGCGCCAGCAGCTTGGGGGGCCTTCAAGAGACCCAGTACTTC | CASSLGGLQETQYF
TRBJ1-5 | TRBV30 | - | - | TGTGCCTGGACGCCAGGAGGCATAGTAATGAATCAGCCCCAGCATTTT | CAWTPGGIVMNQPQHF
TRBJ1-1 | TRBV9 | - | TRBD1 | TGTGCCAGCAGCGTAGGGTTTGGGACAGAGGTCACTGAAGCTTTCTTT | CASSVGFGTEVTEAFF
TRBJ1-1 | TRBV2 | few | TRBD1 | TGTGCCAGCGGTTTAGGTGGACAGGGTAGGTCTAAAGCTTTCTTT | CASGLGGQGRSKAFF
TRBJ1-2 | TRBV6-6 | once | - | TGTGCCAGCAGTTACTCGAGTGGGGAGGTCTATGGCTACACCTTC | CASSYSSGEVYGYTF
TRBJ1-2 | TRBV18 | - | - | TGTGCCAGCTCACCTCCCCTCCGGGAGGGCTACACCTTC | CASSPPLREGYTF
TRBJ1-1 | TRBV5-1 | - | - | TGCGCCAGCAGCTTGGGCCTAGGAAAGACTGAAGCTTTCTTT | CASSLGLGKTEAFF
TRBJ1-1 | TRBV5-8 | - | - | TGTGCCAGCAGCCGTGGAGGGGCTCTCACTGAAGCTTTCTTT | CASSRGGALTEAFF
TRBJ2-5 | TRBV5-1 | - | - | TGCGCCAGCAGCTTGGCCGGGTCCTCGAGGGAGACCCAGTACTTC | CASSLAGSSRETQYF
TRBJ1-3 | TRBV9 | - | - | TGTGCCAGCAGCCCGCTGGCGGGCGCGGGTGGAAACACCATATATTTT | CASSPLAGAGGNTIYF
TRBJ1-4 | TRBV7-9 | - | - | TGTGCCAGCAGCTTCACTTCCAATGAAAAACTGTTTTTT | CASSFTSNEKLFF
TRBJ1-1 | TRBV6-5 | - | - | TGTGCCAGCACCCGAGTGGGGCGGGATGAAGCTTTCTTT | CASTRVGRDEAFF
TRBJ2-5 | TRBV28 | - | - | TGTGCCAGTGGACTGCGACACCAAGAGACCCAGTACTTC | CASGLRHQETQYF
TRBJ1-1 | TRBV7-9 | once | TRBD1 | TGTGCCAGCAGCTCGAAGAACTTGGACAGGGTAGACACTGAAGCTTTCTTT | CASSSKNLDRVDTEAFF
TRBJ2-7 | TRBV14 | - | - | TGTGCCAGCAGTTCGGGACACATTTTCTACGAGCAGTACTTC | CASSSGHIFYEQYF
TRBJ2-7 | TRBV30 | - | TRBD1 | TGTGCCTGGAGTAGGAGGACAGGGTCCTACGAGCAGTACTTC | CAWSRRTGSYEQYF
TRBJ2-2 | TRBV28 | - | TRBD1 | TGTGCCAGCAGTCTAGGACAGGGGTGGTCCGGGGAGCTGTTTTTT | CASSLGQGWSGELFF
TRBJ1-2 | TRBV7-9 | - | - | TGTGCCAGCAGCCTCGAGGGGGTCTTGGATGGCTACACCTTC | CASSLEGVLDGYTF
TRBJ2-1 | TRBV15 | - | - | TGTGCCACCAGCAGATCCGGGGGCTCCTACAATGAGCAGTTCTTC | CATSRSGGSYNEQFF
TRBJ1-5 | TRBV2 | - | - | TGTGCCAGCAGTAGTTTCGGGGATCAGCCCCAGCATTTT | CASSSFGDQPQHF
TRBJ2-7 | TRBV6-5 | - | TRBD1 | TGTGCCAGCCGGCAGGGGGCGGACTACGAGCAGTACTTC | CASRQGADYEQYF
TRBJ1-6 | TRBV18 | - | TRBD1 | TGTGCCAGCTCACAACAGGGGGCACTTAATTCACCCCTCCACTTT | CASSQQGALNSPLHF
TRBJ2-3 | TRBV6-5 | once | - | TGTGCCACACTTTCCACCACAGATACGCAGTATTTT | CATLSTTDTQYF
TRBJ1-1 | TRBV2 | - | TRBD1 | TGTGCCAGCACGTGGACAGGGGTGAACACTGAAGCTTTCTTT | CASTWTGVNTEAFF
TRBJ1-1 | TRBV6-5 | - | - | TGTGCCACTAAATCGGGGGACCGGAACACTGAAGCTTTCTTT | CATKSGDRNTEAFF
TRBJ2-1 | TRBV5-4 | - | TRBD1 | TGTGCCAGCAGCTTGGCCTTAGACAGGGAGAGCAATGAGCAGTTCTTC | CASSLALDRESNEQFF
TRBJ1-2 | TRBV27 | - | - | TGTGCCAGCAGTAACACCGGGAACTCCTATGGCTACACCTTC | CASSNTGNSYGYTF
TRBJ2-3 | TRBV7-9 | - | - | TGTGCCAGCAGCTTTGGGACATTCACAGATACGCAGTATTTT | CASSFGTFTDTQYF
TRBJ2-3 | TRBV14 | - | - | TGTGCCAGCAGCCAAGATGGGGGCCTAACGCAGTATTTT | CASSQDGGLTQYF
TRBJ2-7 | TRBV6-1 | - | - | TGTGCCAGCAGTGAATCCGGAGAACGGCGCTACGAGCAGTACTTC | CASSESGERRYEQYF
TRBJ1-5 | TRBV2 | - | TRBD1 | TGTGCCAGCAGCCAGGGGGGATGGAGCAATCAGCCCCAGCATTTT | CASSQGGWSNQPQHF
TRBJ1-2 | TRBV28 | few | - | TGTGCCAGCAGTTTCGGGGATGGCTACACCTTC | CASSFGDGYTF
TRBJ2-3 | TRBV10-2 | - | - | TGCGCCAGCCGTACCTACACAGATACGCAGTATTTT | CASRTYTDTQYF
TRBJ1-1 | TRBV5-1 | - | - | TGCGCCAGCAGGGCGACAGTAAACACTGAAGCTTTCTTT | CASRATVNTEAFF
TRBJ1-4 | TRBV28 | few | - | TGTGCCAGCAGCGTCAGGGTTGGGAATGAAAAACTGTTTTTT | CASSVRVGNEKLFF
TRBJ2-7 | TRBV27 | few | - | TGTGCCAGCAGTTTCTCGGGACTGACGATCTACGAGCAGTACTTC | CASSFSGLTIYEQYF
TRBJ2-7 | TRBV24-1 | - | - | TGTGCCACCAAAGGAGAAGGCCACGAGCAGTACTTC | CATKGEGHEQYF
TRBJ1-1 | TRBV19 | - | TRBD1 | TGTGCCAGTAGCCACACAGGGGGCGGCGGGACTGAAGCTTTCTTT | CASSHTGGGGTEAFF
TRBJ2-1 | TRBV6-6 | - | TRBD2 | TGTGCCAGCAGTTACTCCCGGGGGGGGGTCTACAATGAGCAGTTCTTC | CASSYSRGGVYNEQFF
TRBJ1-2 | TRBV20-1 | - | - | TGCAGTGCCGTAGGGGTTCCTGGCTACACCTTC | CSAVGVPGYTF